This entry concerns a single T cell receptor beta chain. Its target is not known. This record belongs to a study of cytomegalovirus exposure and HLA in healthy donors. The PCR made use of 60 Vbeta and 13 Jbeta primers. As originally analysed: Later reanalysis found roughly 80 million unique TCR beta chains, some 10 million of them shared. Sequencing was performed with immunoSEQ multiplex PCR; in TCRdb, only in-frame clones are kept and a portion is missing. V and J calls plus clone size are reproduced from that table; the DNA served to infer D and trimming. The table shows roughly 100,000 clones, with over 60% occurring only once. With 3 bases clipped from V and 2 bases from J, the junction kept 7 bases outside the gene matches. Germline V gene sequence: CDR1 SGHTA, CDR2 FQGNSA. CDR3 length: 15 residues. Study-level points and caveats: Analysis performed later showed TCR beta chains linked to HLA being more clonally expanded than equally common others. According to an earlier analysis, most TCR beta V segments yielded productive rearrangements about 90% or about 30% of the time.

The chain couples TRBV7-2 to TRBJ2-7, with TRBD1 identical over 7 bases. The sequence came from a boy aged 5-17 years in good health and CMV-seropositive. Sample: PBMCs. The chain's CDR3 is CASSFTGTETYEQYF. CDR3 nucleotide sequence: TGTGCCAGCAGCTTCACCGGGACAGAGACCTACGAGCAGTACTTC.